The clone carrying this T cell receptor beta chain was found once. For TCRbeta, the library was prepared with unique molecular identifiers. Each CDR3 protein is one row after TCRdb ran MiXCR on the PCR reads. The sample yields roughly 200,000 distinct CDR3 sequences, roughly 15% seen once. These data come from a study of T-cell reconstitution after alpha-beta-depleted transplantation in children. Material: PBMCs from the stem cell graft donor, obtained from the stem cell graft. This receptor was taken from a human donor who donated a stem cell graft to a child with acute lymphoblastic leukemia.

CDR3 in amino acids: CASSLDGGPTYNEQFF. DNA of the CDR3: TGTGCCAGCAGCTTAGATGGGGGCCCCACCTACAATGAGCAGTTCTTC. V and J are TRBV11-3 and TRBJ2-1, with D tentatively TRBD1 (6 bases). This CDR3 is built from 16 residues. With 0 bases removed from V and 2 bases from J, the gap between germline ends came to 11 bases. From germline, CDR1 is SGHNT and CDR2 YENEEA. Supplemented by reference TRBV11-3 and TRBJ2-1, the full variable domain reads EAGVVQSPRYKIIEKKQPVAFWCNPISGHNTLYWYLQNLGQGPELLIRYENEEAVDDSQLPKDRFSAERLKGVDSTLKIQPAELGDSAVYLCASSLDGGPTYNEQFFGPGTRLTVL.